The rows below give T cell receptor beta chains drawn from one sample of a study of control samples from healthy donors and cancer patients. The table came from immunoSEQ multiplex PCR; TCRdb's copy has only in-frame clones and leaves some out. The profile shows around 120,000 clones, 93% of them singletons. Sequencing was performed on PBMCs. The receptor source for this set is a middle-aged man with head and neck cancer. Both conserved end residues are part of each CDR3. D genes are given only for firm matches. Expanded clones get a size class; other rows say once, few or many, or leave the size out.

j_gene: TRBJ1-2; abundance: few; v_gene: TRBV5-1; d_gene: TRBD1; CDR3nt: TGCGCCAGCAGCATACAGGGGGGAAACTATGGCTACACCTTC; CDR3aa: CASSIQGGNYGYTF
j_gene: TRBJ1-5; abundance: .; v_gene: TRBV4-1; d_gene: .; CDR3nt: TGCGCCAGCAGCCAAGATCGCATGTATAATCAGCCCCAGCATTTT; CDR3aa: CASSQDRMYNQPQHF
j_gene: TRBJ1-1; abundance: .; v_gene: TRBV7-2; d_gene: .; CDR3nt: TGTGCCAGCAGCTTACAAGGAGGGAACACTGAAGCTTTCTTT; CDR3aa: CASSLQGGNTEAFF
j_gene: TRBJ2-5; abundance: .; v_gene: TRBV30; d_gene: .; CDR3nt: TGTGCCTGGACCAGATGGGAGAGAGAGACCCAGTACTTC; CDR3aa: CAWTRWERETQYF
j_gene: TRBJ2-7; abundance: .; v_gene: TRBV5-1; d_gene: .; CDR3nt: TGCGCCAGCAGCGCTACGCTGACAGGCTACGAGCAGTACTTC; CDR3aa: CASSATLTGYEQYF
j_gene: TRBJ1-1; abundance: .; v_gene: TRBV29-1; d_gene: .; CDR3nt: TGCAGCGCCCTCGGGGATAGGGGTGTTACTGAAGCTTTCTTT; CDR3aa: CSALGDRGVTEAFF
j_gene: TRBJ2-1; abundance: .; v_gene: TRBV6-6; d_gene: .; CDR3nt: TGTGCCAGCAGTTACGAGCGACCAGATAATGAGCAGTTCTTC; CDR3aa: CASSYERPDNEQFF
j_gene: TRBJ1-3; abundance: .; v_gene: TRBV9; d_gene: .; CDR3nt: TGTGCCAGCAGCGCTCCGGGGGGCTTTAGAAACACCATATATTTT; CDR3aa: CASSAPGGFRNTIYF
j_gene: TRBJ2-1; abundance: .; v_gene: TRBV27; d_gene: .; CDR3nt: TGTGCCAGCAGTTTACGGCGGGCCAATGAGCAGTTCTTC; CDR3aa: CASSLRRANEQFF
j_gene: TRBJ2-2; abundance: once; v_gene: TRBV5-6; d_gene: TRBD1; CDR3nt: TGTGCCAGCAGCTCCCCGGGACAGGGCACCGGGGAGCTGTTTTTT; CDR3aa: CASSSPGQGTGELFF
j_gene: TRBJ2-1; abundance: .; v_gene: TRBV10-3; d_gene: .; CDR3nt: TGTGCCATCAGCGCGCAGGGAGAGGTCTACAATGAGCAGTTCTTC; CDR3aa: CAISAQGEVYNEQFF
j_gene: TRBJ2-5; abundance: .; v_gene: TRBV2; d_gene: .; CDR3nt: TGTGCCAGCACCTTGGGGGAGACCCAGTACTTC; CDR3aa: CASTLGETQYF
j_gene: TRBJ1-1; abundance: .; v_gene: TRBV3-1/TRBV3-2; d_gene: .; CDR3nt: TGTGCCAGCGGCCCCGAGGCGGGCACTGAAGCTTTCTTT; CDR3aa: CASGPEAGTEAFF
j_gene: TRBJ1-5; abundance: .; v_gene: TRBV7-9; d_gene: TRBD1; CDR3nt: TGTGCCAGCAGCTGGGAACCGGGACAGGGGATCAATAGCAATCAGCCCCAGCATTTT; CDR3aa: CASSWEPGQGINSNQPQHF
j_gene: TRBJ2-1; abundance: once; v_gene: TRBV2; d_gene: .; CDR3nt: TGTGCCAGCAGTGAGGGACTGCCCTACAATGAGCAGTTCTTC; CDR3aa: CASSEGLPYNEQFF
j_gene: TRBJ2-7; abundance: .; v_gene: TRBV6-5; d_gene: TRBD1; CDR3nt: TGTGCCAGCAGAAAACAGGGGTTACGGGGCGAGCAGTACTTC; CDR3aa: CASRKQGLRGEQYF
j_gene: TRBJ2-7; abundance: .; v_gene: TRBV19; d_gene: .; CDR3nt: TGTGCCAGTAGTTCCGGGATCTTGGGCTACGAGCAGTACTTC; CDR3aa: CASSSGILGYEQYF
j_gene: TRBJ2-1; abundance: .; v_gene: TRBV27; d_gene: .; CDR3nt: TGTGCCAGCAGCCTAGACAGCAGCTCCTACAATGAGCAGTTCTTC; CDR3aa: CASSLDSSSYNEQFF
j_gene: TRBJ1-5; abundance: .; v_gene: TRBV19; d_gene: .; CDR3nt: TGTGCCAGTAGAGTATGGGGCGAGGGTAGCAATCAGCCCCAGCATTTT; CDR3aa: CASRVWGEGSNQPQHF
j_gene: TRBJ1-2; abundance: .; v_gene: TRBV19; d_gene: .; CDR3nt: TGTGCCAGTAGTATGGGACGCGGACAGCCTTATGGCTACACCTTC; CDR3aa: CASSMGRGQPYGYTF
j_gene: TRBJ1-2; abundance: once; v_gene: TRBV5-6; d_gene: .; CDR3nt: TGTGCCAGCAGCTTGACACAGTACTATGGCTACACCTTC; CDR3aa: CASSLTQYYGYTF
j_gene: TRBJ1-2; abundance: .; v_gene: TRBV27; d_gene: .; CDR3nt: TGTGCCAGCAGTTTAGGGGGATTAGGGGACTATGGCTACACCTTC; CDR3aa: CASSLGGLGDYGYTF
j_gene: TRBJ1-1; abundance: .; v_gene: TRBV4-3; d_gene: .; CDR3nt: TGCGCCAGCAGCCCCCCAGGGAACACTGAAGCTTTCTTT; CDR3aa: CASSPPGNTEAFF